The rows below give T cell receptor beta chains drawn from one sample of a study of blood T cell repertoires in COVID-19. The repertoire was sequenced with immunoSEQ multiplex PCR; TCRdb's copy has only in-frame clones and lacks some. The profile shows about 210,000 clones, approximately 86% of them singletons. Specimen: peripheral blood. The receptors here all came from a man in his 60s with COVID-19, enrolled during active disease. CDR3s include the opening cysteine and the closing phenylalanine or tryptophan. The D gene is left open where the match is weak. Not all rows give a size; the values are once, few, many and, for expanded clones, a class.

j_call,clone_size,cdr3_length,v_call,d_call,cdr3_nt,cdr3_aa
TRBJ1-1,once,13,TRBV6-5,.,TGTGCCAGCACCGCAGTACAGGTGACTGAAGCTTTCTTT,CASTAVQVTEAFF
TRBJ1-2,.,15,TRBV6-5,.,TGTGCCAGCAGTCCCCAGGGGCCGGGCTCCTATGGCTGCACCTTC,CASSPQGPGSYGCTF
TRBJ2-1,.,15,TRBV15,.,TGTGCCACCAGCAGAGACAGGGGCACCTACAATGAGCAGTTCTTC,CATSRDRGTYNEQFF
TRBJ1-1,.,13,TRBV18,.,TGTGCCAGCTCACCCAGGAGGGGCACTGAAGCTTTCTTT,CASSPRRGTEAFF
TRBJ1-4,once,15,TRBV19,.,TGTGCCAGTAGTATAGGGAGGGGCGCTAATGAAAAACTGTTTTTT,CASSIGRGANEKLFF
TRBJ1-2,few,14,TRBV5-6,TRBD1,TGTGCCAGCAGCCATACAGGGGAGAACTATGGCTACACCTTC,CASSHTGENYGYTF
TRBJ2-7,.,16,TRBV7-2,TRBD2,TGTGCCAGCAGATACCTTCCGGGAGGGGCGATAGACGAGCAGTACTTC,CASRYLPGGAIDEQYF
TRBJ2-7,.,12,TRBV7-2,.,TGTGCCAGCAGCAAACAGGGTGACGAGCAGTACTTC,CASSKQGDEQYF
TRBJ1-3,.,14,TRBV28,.,TGTGCCAGCAGTTCCCCCGGGTCCGGAAACACCATATATTTT,CASSSPGSGNTIYF
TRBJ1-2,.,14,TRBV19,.,TGTGCCAGTAGTGCCAGTACAGGAAACTATGGCTACACCTTC,CASSASTGNYGYTF
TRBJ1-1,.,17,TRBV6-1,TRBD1,TGTGCCAGCAGTGAATCTCGTCCCGGGACAGGGCTCAGCGAAGCTTTCTTT,CASSESRPGTGLSEAFF
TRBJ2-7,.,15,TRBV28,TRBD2,TGTGCCAGCAGTTTCTCGTTAGCGGGATTCTACGAGCAGTACTTC,CASSFSLAGFYEQYF
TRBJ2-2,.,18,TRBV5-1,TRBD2,TGCGCCAGCAGCCCGGGCCCGACTAGCGGAATGAACACCGGGGAGCTGTTTTTT,CASSPGPTSGMNTGELFF
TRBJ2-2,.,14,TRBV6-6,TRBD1,TGTGCCAGCAGCAAGGGACAGGGGGCCGGGGAGCTGTTTTTT,CASSKGQGAGELFF
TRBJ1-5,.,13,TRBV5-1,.,TGCGCCAGCGGACAAGGCCCCAATCAGCCCCAGCATTTT,CASGQGPNQPQHF
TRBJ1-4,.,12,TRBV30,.,TGTGCCTGGAAAGGAGTCGAGGTTGAACTGTTTTTT,CAWKGVEVELFF
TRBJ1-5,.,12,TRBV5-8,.,TGTGCCAGCAGCCTCACTCGGGGGGCCCAGCATTTT,CASSLTRGAQHF
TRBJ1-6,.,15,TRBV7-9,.,TGTGCCAGCAGCTTACCTTTAGCAGGGAATTCACCCCTCCACTTT,CASSLPLAGNSPLHF
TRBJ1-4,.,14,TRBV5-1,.,TGCGCCAGCAGCTTGACAGCCCCTAATGAAAAACTGTTTTTT,CASSLTAPNEKLFF
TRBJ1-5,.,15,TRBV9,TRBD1,TGTGCCAGCAGCGTAACGGGACAGAACAATCAGCCCCAGCATTTT,CASSVTGQNNQPQHF
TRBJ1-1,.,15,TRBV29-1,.,TGCAGCGTTGGGGGAGGAGGCAGGCTGAGCACTGAAGCTTTCTTT,CSVGGGGRLSTEAFF
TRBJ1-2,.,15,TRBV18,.,TGTGCCAGCCCCCAGGACCGGGGTCGCGGCTATGGCTACACCTTC,CASPQDRGRGYGYTF
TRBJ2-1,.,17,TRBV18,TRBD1,TGTGCCAGCTCACTGACCGCCGGGACAGCGGCATACAATGAGCAGTTCTTC,CASSLTAGTAAYNEQFF
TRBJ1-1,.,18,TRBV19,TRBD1,TGTGCCAGTAGTCCCTGGGACAGGGGGAGTATCATGAACACTGAAGCTTTCTTT,CASSPWDRGSIMNTEAFF
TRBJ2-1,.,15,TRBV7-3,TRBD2,TGTGCCAGCAGCTTAACTAGCGGGAAAGGGAGTGAGCAGTTCTTC,CASSLTSGKGSEQFF
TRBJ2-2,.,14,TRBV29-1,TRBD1,TGCAGCGTTATGGGACAGGGAAACACCGGGGAGCTGTTTTTT,CSVMGQGNTGELFF
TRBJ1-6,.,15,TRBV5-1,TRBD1,TGCGCCAGCATGCAGGGACAGGGGTATAATTCACCCCTCCACTTT,CASMQGQGYNSPLHF
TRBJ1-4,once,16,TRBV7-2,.,TGTGCCAGCAGCCCCGGACGGTGGGTGGGAGCTGAAAAACTGTTTTTT,CASSPGRWVGAEKLFF
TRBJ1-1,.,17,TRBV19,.,TGTGCCAGTAGTATCATATCGAGGAACTCCAGGAGGACTGAAGCTTTCTTT,CASSIISRNSRRTEAFF
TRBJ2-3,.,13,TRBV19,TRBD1,TGTGCCAGTAGTTCCAGGGGGCCAGATACGCAGTATTTT,CASSSRGPDTQYF
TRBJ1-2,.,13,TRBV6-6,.,TGTGCCAGCAGTTACTCGAGTGACTATGGCTACACCTTC,CASSYSSDYGYTF
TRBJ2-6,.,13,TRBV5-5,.,TGTGCCAGCAGCTTGCAGGGGGCCAACGTCCTGACTTTC,CASSLQGANVLTF
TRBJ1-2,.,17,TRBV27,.,TGTGCCAGCAGTTTGTCTCCCAGGGGCGCGTTTGGCTATGGCTACACCTTC,CASSLSPRGAFGYGYTF
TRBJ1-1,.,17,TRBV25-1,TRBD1,TGTGCCAGCAGTGAAACCCAGGGGGCCAGGCCCGGCACTGAAGCTTTCTTT,CASSETQGARPGTEAFF
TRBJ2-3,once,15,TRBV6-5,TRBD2,TGTGCCAGCACACCGGCGGGAGAGGGCACAGATACGCAGTATTTT,CASTPAGEGTDTQYF
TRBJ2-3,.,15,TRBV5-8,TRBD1,TGTGCCAGCAGCGCGTACAGGGGGCGAACAGATACGCAGTATTTT,CASSAYRGRTDTQYF
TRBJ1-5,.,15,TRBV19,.,TGTGCCAGTACAAAGGGGCACCCTAGCAATCAGCCCCAGCATTTT,CASTKGHPSNQPQHF
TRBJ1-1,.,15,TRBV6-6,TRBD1,TGTGCCAGCAGTTACTTACAGGGGGCGCGGACTGAAGCTTTCTTT,CASSYLQGARTEAFF
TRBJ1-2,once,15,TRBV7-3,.,TGTGCCAGCAGCGAAACAGGAGACACAAACTATGGCTACACCTTC,CASSETGDTNYGYTF
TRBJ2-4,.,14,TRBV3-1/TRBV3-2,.,TGTGCCAGCAGCTCGACAGGCCTCAAAAACATTCAGTACTTC,CASSSTGLKNIQYF
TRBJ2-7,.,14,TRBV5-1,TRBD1,TGCGCCAGCAGCTTGGGTGGACAGGGGAACGAGCAGTACTTC,CASSLGGQGNEQYF
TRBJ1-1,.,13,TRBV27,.,TGTGCCAGTGCCGACACCTTTGTCCCTGAAGCTTTCTTT,CASADTFVPEAFF